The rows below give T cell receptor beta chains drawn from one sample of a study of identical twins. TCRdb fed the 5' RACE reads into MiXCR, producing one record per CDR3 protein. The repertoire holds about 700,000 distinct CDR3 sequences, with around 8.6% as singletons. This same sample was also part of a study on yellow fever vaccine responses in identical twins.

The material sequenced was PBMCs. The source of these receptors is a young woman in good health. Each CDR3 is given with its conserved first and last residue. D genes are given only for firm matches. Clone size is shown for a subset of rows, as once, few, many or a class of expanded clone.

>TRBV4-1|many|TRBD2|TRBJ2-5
TGCGCCAGCAGCCGGCTAGCGGGTAGGGAGACCCAGTACTTC
CASSRLAGRETQYF
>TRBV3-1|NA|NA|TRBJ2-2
TGTGCCAGCAGCCGCCAGGCGGTAACCGGGGAGCTGTTTTTT
CASSRQAVTGELFF
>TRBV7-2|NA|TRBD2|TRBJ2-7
TGTGCCAGCAGCCTCCGGGGGGGAATGACCTACGAGCAGTACTTC
CASSLRGGMTYEQYF
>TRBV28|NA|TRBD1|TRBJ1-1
TGTGCCAGCAGTTTTCGGACAGGGAGGTACACTGAAGCTTTCTTT
CASSFRTGRYTEAFF
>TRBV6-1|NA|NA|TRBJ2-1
TGTGCCAGCAGTCGCGCTCGGCGGACTCTTCGGGAGCAGTTCTTC
CASSRARRTLREQFF
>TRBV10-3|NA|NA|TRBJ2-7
TGTGCCATCAGCGCCACAGAGGATAATTCTTACGAGCAGTACTTC
CAISATEDNSYEQYF
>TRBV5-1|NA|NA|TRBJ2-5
TGCGCCAGCAGCTTGGGCCCCTCAAGACCTCAAGAGACCCAGTACTTC
CASSLGPSRPQETQYF
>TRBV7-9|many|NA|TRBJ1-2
TGTGCCAGCAGCTTATCGGGAGGCTACACCTTC
CASSLSGGYTF
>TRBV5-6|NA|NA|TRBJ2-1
TGTGCCAGCAGCTATTACGGACGCTCCTACAATGAGCAGTTCTTC
CASSYYGRSYNEQFF
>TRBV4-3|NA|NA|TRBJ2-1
TGCGCCAGCAGCCAAGATAGTGCGCTGCAGTTCTTC
CASSQDSALQFF
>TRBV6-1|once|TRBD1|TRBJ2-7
TGTGCCAGCAGCAATCCGGGACAGGTCTACGAGCAGTACTTC
CASSNPGQVYEQYF
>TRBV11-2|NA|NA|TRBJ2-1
TGTGCCAGCAGCTTATACGGCGGTTTGGGGGCAAAAGACAATGAGCAGTTCTTC
CASSLYGGLGAKDNEQFF
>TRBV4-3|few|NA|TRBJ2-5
TGCGCCAGCAGCCAAGTTTCCGGGTTTGGTTTTGAGGGCCAGTACTTC
CASSQVSGFGFEGQYF
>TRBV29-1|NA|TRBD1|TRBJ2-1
TGCAGCGTTGAGGGAGACAGGGGTTACAATGAGCAGTTCTTC
CSVEGDRGYNEQFF
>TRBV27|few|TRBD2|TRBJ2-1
TGTGCCAGCAGTTCAATCCGGACTAGGGACGAGCAGTTCTTC
CASSSIRTRDEQFF
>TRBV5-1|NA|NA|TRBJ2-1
TGCGCCAGCAGCTTGAAACCGGGCGATGAGCAGTTCTTC
CASSLKPGDEQFF
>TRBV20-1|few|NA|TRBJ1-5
TGCAGTGCCCACCAGGTCCGGGGCCACAATCAGCCCCAGCATTTT
CSAHQVRGHNQPQHF
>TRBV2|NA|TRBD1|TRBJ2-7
TGTGCCAGCACTCTCGGACAGGGGAGCTACGAGCAGTACTTC
CASTLGQGSYEQYF
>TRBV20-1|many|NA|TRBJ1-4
TGCAGTGCTAAAACCGGACAGCTGTTTTTT
CSAKTGQLFF
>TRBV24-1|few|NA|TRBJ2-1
TGTGCCACCAGTGATTGGGCGGGGATAAATGAGCAGTTCTTC
CATSDWAGINEQFF
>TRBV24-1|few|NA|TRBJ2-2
TGTGCCACCAGCGGATTAGGGGGTTCCAGGGGGCTGTTTTTT
CATSGLGGSRGLFF
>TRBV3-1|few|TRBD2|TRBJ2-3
TGTGCCAGCAGCCAAAGCGGGGGGGCCTCAGATACGCAGTATTTT
CASSQSGGASDTQYF
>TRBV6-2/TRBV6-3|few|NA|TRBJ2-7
TGTGCCAGCACCCATACCTCATACGAGCAGTACTTC
CASTHTSYEQYF
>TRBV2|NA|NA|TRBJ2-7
TGTGCCAGCAATAGCAGACAGAAGTTCTCCTACGAGCAGTACTTC
CASNSRQKFSYEQYF
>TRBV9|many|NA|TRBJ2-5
TGTGCCAGCAGCCCAAGTGCGGGCCAAGAGACCCAGTACTTC
CASSPSAGQETQYF
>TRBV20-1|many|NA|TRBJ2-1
TGCAGTGCTAGGAACCCCGGGACGGTGAGCTTGAATGAGCAGTTCTTC
CSARNPGTVSLNEQFF
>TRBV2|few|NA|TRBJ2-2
TGTGCCAGCAGGCGCGGGACAGCTATCACCGGGGAGCTGTTTTTT
CASRRGTAITGELFF
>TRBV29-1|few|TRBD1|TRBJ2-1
TGCAGCGCGACCGGGACAGGGACTCCTGAGCAGTTCTTC
CSATGTGTPEQFF
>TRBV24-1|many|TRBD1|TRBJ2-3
TGTGCCACCAGTGATCGGCACGGGACAGGGAAGCCAGATACGCAGTATTTT
CATSDRHGTGKPDTQYF
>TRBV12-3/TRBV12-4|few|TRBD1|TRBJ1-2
TGTGCCAGCAGTTTTAGACAGGGTGCGGGCTACACCTTC
CASSFRQGAGYTF
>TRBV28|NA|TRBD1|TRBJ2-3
TGTGCCAGCAGTACACAGGGGGCGGGCGCAGATACGCAGTATTTT
CASSTQGAGADTQYF
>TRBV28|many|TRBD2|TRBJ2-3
TGTGCCAGCAGTTTCCCGGGTAGCGGGAGTACAGATACGCAGTATTTT
CASSFPGSGSTDTQYF
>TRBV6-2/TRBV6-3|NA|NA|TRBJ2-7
TGTGCCAGCAGTTCCCCCGGGACAACTTTCTACGAGCAGTACTTC
CASSSPGTTFYEQYF
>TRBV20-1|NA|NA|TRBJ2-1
TGCAGTGCTGCCCCGACTAGAGTTGAGCAGTTCTTC
CSAAPTRVEQFF
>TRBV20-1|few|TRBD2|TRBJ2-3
TGCAGTGCCAAAAACCCCACCCCGGGAGGAAGCACAGATACGCAGTATTTT
CSAKNPTPGGSTDTQYF
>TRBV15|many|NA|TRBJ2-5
TGTGCCACCAAAACGGGGGCCAACCAAGAGACCCAGTACTTC
CATKTGANQETQYF
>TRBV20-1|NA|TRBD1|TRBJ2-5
TGCAGTGCAGGGACGACAGGGGGTGTCGAGACCCAGTACTTC
CSAGTTGGVETQYF
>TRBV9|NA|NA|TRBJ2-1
TGTGCCAGCAGCGTAGCTGGGGAGGTAGGCAATGAGCAGTTCTTC
CASSVAGEVGNEQFF
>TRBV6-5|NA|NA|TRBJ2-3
TGTGCCAGCAGTTACTCCGCAGGGGCCACAGATACGCAGTATTTT
CASSYSAGATDTQYF